This entry lists 24 T cell receptor beta chains sequenced from one sample in a study of blood T cell repertoires in COVID-19. Produced via immunoSEQ multiplex PCR; TCRdb's table is partial and in-frame only. Of under 400,000 clones listed, approximately 87% are singletons. What was sequenced was peripheral blood. These receptors came from a woman aged 30 to 39 with COVID-19, enrolled during active disease.

DNA of the CDR3: TGTGCCAGCAGTCAGATTAGCAATCAGCCCCAGCATTTT. The encoded protein is CASSQISNQPQHF. The V gene is TRBV11-2, the J gene TRBJ1-5; the D is unclear. The germline CDR1 and CDR2 sequences are SGHAT and FQNNGV. V lost 6 bases and J lost 0, with 6 bases in between. This CDR3 contains 13 residues.

This clone was counted once. This rearrangement joins TRBV21-1 to TRBJ2-5; TRBD2 is taken as the D call from the table, unchecked against the DNA. TRBV21-1 is a pseudogene. The CDR3 length is 16 residues. CDR3 sequence reads: CASSKAQRDRQETQYF. CDR3 DNA sequence: TGTGCCAGCAGCAAAGCCCAGCGGGATAGACAAGAGACCCAGTACTTC.

This chain's CDR3 is CASTRTSGTYNEQFF. CDR3 sequence (DNA): TGTGCCAGCACGAGGACTAGCGGGACCTACAATGAGCAGTTCTTC. The J gene is TRBJ2-1, the V gene TRBV14; 12 nucleotides align to TRBD2. The germline V gene encodes CDR1 SGHDN and CDR2 FVKESK. The CDR3 runs 15 residues. The junction had 3 bases not matched to a gene; V was cut back by 7 bases and J by 2 bases.

The V and J genes are TRBV4-1 and TRBJ1-2; 12 nucleotides agree with TRBD1. The CDR3 covers 15 residues. The V gene end was trimmed by 4 bases and the J gene end by 8 bases; junction bases not matched to a gene: 8. From germline, CDR1 is MGHRA and CDR2 YSYEKL. The CDR3 sequence: CASSLRDRGREGYTF. The CDR3 bases are TGCGCCAGCAGCCTAAGGGACAGGGGGCGGGAGGGCTACACCTTC.

The rearrangement links TRBV6-5 to TRBJ2-1, with TRBD2 identical over 8 bases. The CDR3 covers 15 residues. Germline trimming cut 2 bases from V and 2 bases from J; bases unmatched to any gene: 2. Germline assignment: CDR1 MNHEY and CDR2 SVGAGI. The CDR3: CASSYMRGAYNEQFF. CDR3 coding DNA: TGTGCCAGCAGTTACATGCGGGGGGCCTACAATGAGCAGTTCTTC.

This rearrangement joins TRBV7-3 to TRBJ2-1, with 7 bases matching TRBD1. Germline CDR1 SGHTA, CDR2 FQGTGA. The CDR3 consists of 13 residues. V trimming: 5 bases; J trimming: 8 bases; junction bases outside the gene matches: 6. CDR3 nucleotide sequence: TGTGCCAGCAGCCGACAGGGTAGCGATGAGCAGTTCTTC. Translating it yields CASSRQGSDEQFF.

The table lists this clone with a count of one. The chain has TRBV5-8 and TRBJ2-3; a possible D gene is TRBD1 (5 bases). Deletions cut 1 base from V and 6 bases from J, with 12 bases between. The CDR3 has 14 residues. Per germline, CDR1 SGHTS and CDR2 YDEGEE. The CDR3: CASSLQGSADTQYF. CDR3 DNA: TGTGCCAGCAGCTTGCAGGGTTCGGCTGATACGCAGTATTTT.

V is TRBV3-1 (or the pseudogene TRBV3-2) and J is TRBJ2-7; TRBD2 aligns across 11 bases. Losses at the gene ends were 6 bases for V and 0 bases for J; bases not matched to a gene: 10. Per germline, CDR1 LGHDT and CDR2 YNNKEL (reference sequence). The CDR3 length is 17 residues. CDR3 residues: CASSYTSGSASSYEQYF. The CDR3 nucleotides read TGTGCCAGCAGTTATACTAGCGGGAGCGCCAGCTCCTACGAGCAGTACTTC.

The rearrangement joins TRBV5-4 to TRBJ2-1; 7 bases are shared with TRBD1. Germline V gives CDR1 SGHNT, CDR2 YYREEE (reference sequence). This CDR3 is built from 13 residues. The V and J ends lost 4 bases and 5 bases, in that order; junction bases with no gene match: 3. The CDR3 DNA sequence: TGTGCCAGCAGCCCTGGACAGGACAATGAGCAGTTCTTC. Amino acid sequence: CASSPGQDNEQFF.

This clone was detected only once. The V gene is TRBV25-1, the J gene TRBJ1-4, with a weak D call TRBD1 (5 bases). Trimming took off 2 bases at V and 6 bases at J, with 19 bases between the two ends. Per germline, CDR1 MGHDK and CDR2 SYGVNS. The CDR3 runs 17 residues. The chain's CDR3 is CASSERGVRPGDEKLFF. CDR3 in DNA: TGTGCCAGCAGTGAACGGGGGGTTAGGCCCGGGGATGAAAAACTGTTTTTT. Filled out from reference TRBV25-1 and TRBJ1-4, the complete variable domain reads EADIYQTPRYLVIGTGKKITLECSQTMGHDKMYWYQQDPGMELHLIHYSYGVNSTEKGDLSSESTVSRIRTEHFPLTLESARPSHTSQYLCASSERGVRPGDEKLFFGSGTQLSVL.

The chain employs TRBV3-1 (or the pseudogene TRBV3-2) and TRBJ1-2, with D unclear. The CDR3 sequence is 15 residues long. CDR1 is LGHDT, CDR2 YNNKEL, per germline (reference sequence). Trimming removed 0 bases from V and 8 bases from J, with 16 bases in between. The CDR3: CASSQDLSITRGYTF. In DNA form, the CDR3 reads TGTGCCAGCAGCCAAGACCTAAGTATAACTAGGGGCTACACCTTC.

This CDR3 is CASSSGLAGVSVAETQYF. The DNA for the CDR3 is TGTGCCAGCAGCTCCGGACTAGCGGGAGTCTCCGTAGCGGAGACCCAGTACTTC. The rearrangement links TRBV9 to TRBJ2-5, with 13 bases lining up with TRBD2. This CDR3 comprises 18 residues. J lost 5 bases, V lost 4 bases, and 14 bases had no gene match. CDR1 SGDLS and CDR2 YYNGEE come from the germline V gene.

The chain joins TRBV20-1 to TRBJ2-1, with no clear D. Trimming pared 6 bases from V and 8 bases from J, leaving 8 bases between. CDR1 DFQATT and CDR2 SNEGSKA come from the germline V gene (reference sequence). This CDR3 has 10 amino acids. The CDR3 region is CSALYDEQFF. The CDR3 nucleotides read TGCAGTGCCCTATATGATGAGCAGTTCTTC.

The rearrangement joins TRBV4-1 to TRBJ1-3; D remains unclear. Germline CDR1 is MGHRA and CDR2 is YSYEKL. V shed 1 base and J shed 4 bases, with 5 bases lying between them. The CDR3 has 13 residues. The CDR3 is CASSQVGGNTIYF. CDR3 coding DNA: TGCGCCAGCAGCCAAGTTGGCGGAAACACCATATATTTT.

This chain links TRBV2 with TRBJ2-3, with 7 bases identical to TRBD2. V lost 6 bases to trimming and J lost 11 bases; unmatched junction nucleotides: 23. CDR1 and CDR2 from the germline V gene are SNHLY and FYNNEI. This CDR3 is built from 17 residues. This chain's CDR3 is CASRESAGTITRYWQYF. CDR3 DNA sequence: TGTGCCAGCAGGGAGTCGGCCGGGACTATCACTAGATACTGGCAGTATTTT.

J is TRBJ2-7 and V is TRBV5-4; D is uncertain. CDR1 is SGHNT and CDR2 is YYREEE in the germline V gene (reference sequence). This CDR3 has 12 amino acids. Deletions cut 4 bases from V and 1 base from J, with 6 bases between. The chain's CDR3 is CASSAGSYEQYF. CDR3 sequence (DNA): TGTGCCAGCAGCGCCGGTTCCTACGAGCAGTACTTC.

The table lists this clone with a count of one. The chain combines TRBV27 with TRBJ1-1, with TRBD1 matching 7 bases. V lost 6 bases and J lost 8; bases outside the gene matches: 9. Germline-derived CDR1 and CDR2 are MNHEY and SMNVEV (reference sequence). The CDR3 consists of 13 residues. As DNA, the CDR3 is TGTGCCAGCAGCCTACAGGGGTCGGACGAAGCTTTCTTT. Protein product: CASSLQGSDEAFF.

The chain has TRBV5-6 and TRBJ2-2, with TRBD1 as a possible D gene (5 bases). Germline CDR1 SGHDT, CDR2 YYEEEE. V dropped 0 bases and J dropped 6 bases, with 12 bases sitting between them. The CDR3 spans 15 residues. In DNA form, the CDR3 reads TGTGCCAGCAGCTTGGATCAGGGTAAAGCCGGGGAGCTGTTTTTT. Its translation is CASSLDQGKAGELFF.

This chain uses TRBV19 with TRBJ1-3; unclear D gene. The CDR3 extends over 12 amino acids. Looked up from germline, CDR1 is LNHDA and CDR2 is SQIVND (reference sequence). V was trimmed by 10 bases and J by 0 bases, leaving 7 bases between them. The DNA of the CDR3 is TGTGCCACCTCCGGCTCTGGAAACACCATATATTTT. Translation gives CATSGSGNTIYF.

The chain couples TRBV19 to TRBJ1-4, with 9 bases aligning to TRBD1. J was trimmed by 7 bases and V by 0 bases; bases with no gene match: 9. Germline CDR1 reads LNHDA; CDR2 reads SQIVND (reference sequence). The CDR3 covers 17 residues. This CDR3 reads CASSIERGDRAGEKLFF. Here the CDR3 DNA reads TGTGCCAGTAGTATAGAAAGGGGGGACAGGGCGGGTGAAAAACTGTTTTTT. Using reference TRBV19 and TRBJ1-4 for the parts outside the CDR3, the full variable domain is DGGITQSPKYLFRKEGQNVTLSCEQNLNHDAMYWYRQDPGQGLRLIYYSQIVNDFQKGDIAEGYSVSREKKESFPLTVTSAQKNPTAFYLCASSIERGDRAGEKLFFGSGTQLSVL.

This clone has a handful of counts. The V gene is TRBV27, the J gene TRBJ2-7; 12 nucleotides match TRBD2. J lost 4 bases, V lost 8 bases, and 9 bases had no gene match. The germline gives CDR1 MNHEY, CDR2 SMNVEV (reference sequence). The CDR3 extends over 15 amino acids. The CDR3 here is CASRAGLAGLYEQYF. The CDR3 DNA follows: TGTGCCAGCCGAGCGGGACTAGCGGGTTTATACGAGCAGTACTTC.

The chain has TRBV28 and TRBJ1-3, with 7 bases fitting TRBD1. CDR1 and CDR2 (germline): MDHEN, SYDVKM. The length of the CDR3 is 15 residues. V was pared by 8 bases and J by 0 bases, with 7 bases of the junction left unmatched. CDR3 residues: CASWGQPVSGNTIYF. DNA for the CDR3: TGTGCCAGCTGGGGACAGCCGGTCTCTGGAAACACCATATATTTT.

The genes are TRBV5-4 and TRBJ2-7; possible D gene TRBD1, 6 bases. Trimming took 3 bases from V and 7 from J, leaving 14 bases between them. The CDR3 loop spans 13 amino acids. Germline V gene lookup returns CDR1 SGHNT and CDR2 YYREEE (reference sequence). CDR3 DNA sequence: TGTGCCAGCAGCTCTACAGGGTCGCGGGAGCAGTACTTC. Its protein product is CASSSTGSREQYF.

V usage is TRBV5-6 and J usage is TRBJ2-3, with TRBD1 matching over 7 bases. The CDR3 sequence is 13 residues long. Per germline, CDR1 SGHDT and CDR2 YYEEEE. After removal of 7 bases from V and 2 bases from J, the junction contained 4 bases not matched to a gene. CDR3 DNA sequence: TGTGCCAGCTTACAGGGGAACACAGATACGCAGTATTTT. Translating it yields CASLQGNTDTQYF.